This TCR beta chain was identified in a study of response to subunit inactivated influenza vaccine. CDR3 size: 17 residues. V dropped 1 base and J dropped 4 bases, with 14 bases sitting between them. The germline gives CDR1 SEHNR, CDR2 FQNEAQ (reference sequence). TCRdb analysed the RT-PCR reads with MiXCR anew, one entry per CDR3 protein. The table includes hundreds of thousands of distinct CDR3 sequences, under 9% detected once. The receptor's source is a man between 45 and 75 years old who received an inactivated influenza vaccine. This chain links TRBV7-9 with TRBJ2-6, with D uncertain. Material: PBMCs from blood, obtained 23 months after vaccination. CDR3 protein: CASSLEPQEWGANVLTF. For the CDR3, the DNA is TGTGCCAGCAGCTTAGAGCCCCAAGAGTGGGGGGCCAACGTCCTGACTTTC.